This T cell receptor (beta chain) was obtained from a study of blood T cell repertoires in COVID-19. About the study: Sources were T cells, B-cell-depleted T cells, or PBMCs; the material itself was cDNA or gDNA.

Germline CDR1 is LGHDT and CDR2 is YNNKEL (reference sequence). V was clipped by 3 bases and J by 4 bases; unmatched bases: 12. The CDR3 contains 16 residues. How the authors handled the data: Reference gene primers were amplified, and this amplification served to estimate nucleated cell counts. Generated by immunoSEQ multiplex PCR, the TCRdb table keeps only in-frame clones and is missing some. V and J calls plus clone size are reproduced from that table; the DNA served to infer D and trimming. Of about 87,000 clones listed, around 80% are singletons. Source material: peripheral blood. The rearrangement joins TRBV3-1 (or the pseudogene TRBV3-2) to TRBJ2-7, with 7 bases aligning to TRBD2. The receptor was derived from an older woman with acute or convalescent COVID-19. CDR3 DNA sequence: TGTGCCAGCAGCCAGAGAGCGGGACCAAATACTTACGAGCAGTACTTC. Translation: CASSQRAGPNTYEQYF.